These 5 T cell receptor beta chains came from one sample sequenced in a study of CD8 T cells in ankylosing spondylitis (dated by TCRdb to about 2017). Overall study outcomes, separate from this receptor: A TCR beta motif of 8 or 9 highly homologous amino acid variants appeared characteristic of blood from ankylosing spondylitis patients.

Receptor libraries were prepared by 5' RACE. The sample was run on an Illumina HiSeq 2500. TCRdb trimmed the raw reads at Q25, called clones with MiXCR and kept productive beta chains. Each entry is one CDR3 protein sequence, shown with its most common DNA and genes. This sample gives 700,000 to 1,000,000 distinct CDR3 sequences in total; approximately 12% of them show up just once. The ten largest clonotypes hold 0.51% of the sample. No antigen has been identified for these receptors. Sequencing was done on a sample of blood, either unsorted or a sorted T cell fraction (not recorded which). The receptors were sampled from a male donor with ankylosing spondylitis.

This clonotype was seen more than once but under ten times. The V call is TRBV20-1, the J call TRBJ2-3; 8 bases agree with TRBD1. The CDR3 is 14 residues long. The V gene's germline CDR1 is DFQATT and CDR2 SNEGSKA (reference sequence). V shed 4 bases and J 2 bases; nucleotides not matched to a gene: 5. CDR3 residues: CSATTGAVTDTQYF. CDR3 nucleotides: TGCAGTGCTACGACAGGGGCCGTCACAGATACGCAGTATTTT.

The chain combines TRBV7-2 with TRBJ2-7, with D possibly being TRBD2 (7 bases). Germline V gene sequence: CDR1 SGHTA, CDR2 FQGNSA. This CDR3 region has 15 residues. V dropped 2 bases and J dropped 5 bases, with 16 bases sitting between them. The CDR3 sequence: CASSLQGGDFHEQYF. The CDR3 nucleotides read TGTGCCAGCAGCTTACAAGGGGGGGACTTCCACGAGCAGTACTTC. The full variable domain, rest sourced from reference TRBV7-2 and TRBJ2-7, is GAGVSQSPSNKVTEKGKDVELRCDPISGHTALYWYRQSLGQGLEFLIYFQGNSAPDKSGLPSDRFSAERTGGSVSTLTIQRTQQEDSAVYLCASSLQGGDFHEQYFGPGTRLTVT.

This chain joins TRBV7-2 and TRBJ2-3; TRBD1 aligns across 8 bases. The CDR3 covers 15 residues. The trim removed 5 bases at V and 4 bases at J, leaving 8 bases unmatched. Germline CDR1 is SGHTA and CDR2 is FQGNSA. CDR3 bases: TGTGCCAGCAGCCCTAGGACAGGGACAGCAGATACGCAGTATTTT. Translating gives CASSPRTGTADTQYF.

This clonotype was recorded at least ten times. V and J are TRBV7-9 and TRBJ2-2; D gene uncertain. V lost 1 base and J 2 bases, leaving 5 bases between the germline ends. Germline loops: CDR1 SEHNR, CDR2 FQNEAQ (reference sequence). The CDR3 has 14 residues. The CDR3 loop is CASSLDYNTGELFF. In DNA, the CDR3 is TGTGCCAGCAGCTTAGACTACAACACCGGGGAGCTGTTTTTT.

The table lists this clonotype with a few counts. This chain uses TRBV7-9 with TRBJ1-1; 8 bases line up with TRBD1. The germline V gene encodes CDR1 SEHNR and CDR2 FQNEAQ (reference sequence). V gave up 4 bases and J gave up 7 bases; unmatched junction bases: 2. This CDR3 is built from 12 residues. The CDR3 loop is CASSWTGFEAFF. The CDR3 DNA reads TGTGCCAGCAGCTGGACAGGGTTTGAAGCTTTCTTT.